The next 19 T cell receptor beta chains were all read from a single sample in a study of cytomegalovirus exposure and HLA in healthy donors. PCR was performed using 60 Vbeta and 13 Jbeta primers. Libraries were prepared by immunoSEQ multiplex PCR; TCRdb keeps only in-frame clonotypes and omits some of them. This sample carries approximately 100,000 clones, approximately 72% of them seen once, and the ten largest clones take about 1.9%. The sample taken for sequencing was PBMCs. The receptors were sampled from a woman aged 35 to 49 in good health and CMV-seronegative.

This clone was seen only a few times. The chain employs TRBV5-6 and TRBJ1-2; 10 bases are a match to TRBD1. V gave up 4 bases and J gave up 7 bases; unmatched junction bases: 10. The CDR3 covers 15 residues. The V gene's germline CDR1 is SGHDT and CDR2 YYEEEE. The CDR3 nucleotides are TGTGCCAGCAGCCCACGGGACAGGGGAGGCTCTGGCTACACCTTC. The encoded protein is CASSPRDRGGSGYTF.

The chain links TRBV11-2 to TRBJ2-7; 10 nucleotides match TRBD1. CDR1 SGHAT and CDR2 FQNNGV come from the germline V gene. The CDR3 runs to 14 residues. The trim removed 5 bases at V and 4 bases at J, leaving 5 bases unmatched. The CDR3 region has the DNA TGTGCCAGCAGCGCGGGACAGGGGCCGTACGAGCAGTACTTC. Encoded protein: CASSAGQGPYEQYF.

This chain links TRBV6-1 with TRBJ2-7; 9 bases map to TRBD2. Germline CDR1 reads MNHNS; CDR2 reads SASEGT. Trimming removed 8 bases from V and 3 bases from J; junction bases left unmatched: 8. The CDR3 consists of 14 residues. The CDR3 loop reads CASSPGTSFYEQYF. For the CDR3, the DNA is TGTGCCAGCTCACCCGGGACTAGCTTCTACGAGCAGTACTTC.

The V call is TRBV13, the J call TRBJ2-3; 9 bases fit TRBD1. The V gene end was trimmed by 6 bases and the J gene end by 3 bases; junction bases not matched to a gene: 13. The CDR3 extends over 17 amino acids. The germline V gene has CDR1 PRHDT and CDR2 FYEKMQ (reference sequence). In DNA, the CDR3 is TGTGCCAGCAGTAGACCGGGACAGGGCCTAGGTACAGATACGCAGTATTTT. It specifies CASSRPGQGLGTDTQYF.

This chain connects TRBV6-5 to TRBJ1-5; tentatively, D is TRBD1 (5 bases). The CDR3 runs 15 residues. CDR1 MNHEY and CDR2 SVGAGI come from the germline V gene. V lost 0 bases and J 5 bases, leaving 11 bases between the germline ends. This CDR3 reads CASSYSHDSHQPQHF. The CDR3 DNA follows: TGTGCCAGCAGTTACTCACACGACAGCCATCAGCCCCAGCATTTT.

This chain links TRBV15 with TRBJ2-3; D is uncertain. V was trimmed by 0 bases and J by 2 bases, leaving 12 bases between them. The germline CDR1 and CDR2 sequences are LNHNV and YYDKDF (reference sequence). CDR3 length: 16 amino acids. The CDR3 DNA sequence: TGTGCCACCAGCAGAGATATGTCCCAGTTCACAGATACGCAGTATTTT. Amino acid sequence: CATSRDMSQFTDTQYF.

The chain uses TRBV18 and TRBJ2-6, with 7 bases fitting TRBD1. V was clipped by 6 bases and J by 2 bases; unmatched bases: 4. CDR3 length equals 15 residues. Germline values: CDR1 KGHSH, CDR2 LQKENI. The CDR3: CASSMGQPGANVLTF. CDR3 in DNA: TGTGCCAGCTCGATGGGACAGCCTGGGGCCAACGTCCTGACTTTC.

This clone has a single count. The chain recombines TRBV4-2 with TRBJ1-2, with a tentative D call TRBD1 (5 bases). V lost 3 bases and J lost 2, with 10 bases in between. This CDR3 is 14 amino acids long. Germline V gene data show CDR1 as LGHNA and CDR2 as YNFKEQ. The DNA of the CDR3 is TGTGCCAGCAGCCAGGTCGGGGGGAACTATGGCTACACCTTC. Translated: CASSQVGGNYGYTF.

This clone was seen a few times. The chain couples TRBV11-1 to TRBJ2-5; the match to TRBD1 covers 7 bases. The J segment lost 2 bases and the V segment lost 5 bases, leaving 2 bases of the junction unmatched. From germline, CDR1 is SGHAT and CDR2 FQDESV (reference sequence). CDR3 length: 13 residues. This chain's CDR3 is CASSRDRQETQYF. CDR3 DNA: TGTGCCAGCAGCCGGGACAGACAAGAGACCCAGTACTTC.

This clone was seen a handful of times. This chain joins TRBV11-2 and TRBJ1-4, with D perhaps TRBD1 (5 bases). V lost 3 bases to trimming and J lost 2 bases, with 10 bases between them. Germline-derived CDR1 and CDR2 are SGHAT and FQNNGV. CDR3 size: 15 residues. Written as DNA, the CDR3 is TGTGCCAGCAGCTTCCAGGGCATCACTAATGAAAAACTGTTTTTT. Translating it yields CASSFQGITNEKLFF.

Points on this clone: The junction departs from the called germline gene at one end, perhaps through a read error. Additional DNA sequences in this sample encode the identical CDR3. V and J are TRBV7-9 and TRBJ1-1; D remains ambiguous. From germline, CDR1 is SEHNR and CDR2 FQNEAQ (reference sequence). The CDR3 extends over 12 amino acids. The CDR3 is CSSSLGGTEAFF. DNA for the CDR3: TGTTCCAGCAGCTTAGGCGGAACCGAAGCTTTCTTT.

The gene calls are TRBV5-1 and TRBJ2-3, with TRBD1 matching 10 bases. Germline V CDR1 and CDR2: SGHRS, YFSETQ. The CDR3 sequence is 15 residues long. The V segment lost 3 bases and the J segment 4 bases; nucleotides outside the gene matches: 5. CDR3 in DNA: TGCGCCAGCAGCTCCGGGACAGGGGAGGCAGATACGCAGTATTTT. This codes for CASSSGTGEADTQYF.

The chain is built from TRBV6-6 and TRBJ2-7, with D possibly TRBD1 on 6 matching bases. Trimming stripped 5 bases from V and 4 bases from J, with 12 bases between. The germline V gene has CDR1 MNHNY and CDR2 SVGAGI (reference sequence). This CDR3 is built from 13 residues. DNA for the CDR3: TGTGCCAGCAGTCCCCCAGGGGTTTACGAGCAGTACTTC. Its protein product is CASSPPGVYEQYF.

The CDR3 DNA follows: TGTGCCAGCAGCTTGTCTATTACAGGGACAGGACAGCCCCAGCATTTT. Protein sequence: CASSLSITGTGQPQHF. The chain is built from TRBV5-4 and TRBJ1-5; 8 bases map to TRBD1. From germline, CDR1 is SGHNT and CDR2 YYREEE (reference sequence). The CDR3 is 16 residues long. The junction had 10 bases not matched to a gene; V was cut back by 1 base and J by 7 bases.

This chain joins TRBV27 and TRBJ2-1, with D unresolved. CDR3 length: 13 amino acids. The V and J ends lost 6 bases and 7 bases respectively, with 13 bases between them. Germline CDR1 and CDR2: MNHEY and SMNVEV (reference sequence). CDR3 region: CASSYGGLNEQFF. The CDR3 coding sequence is TGTGCCAGCAGCTATGGCGGTTTAAATGAGCAGTTCTTC.

The J gene is TRBJ2-5, the V gene TRBV2; 14 bases fit TRBD2. The CDR3 extends over 15 amino acids. The V and J ends lost 6 bases and 4 bases, in that order; junction bases with no gene match: 4. Germline V lookup: CDR1 SNHLY, CDR2 FYNNEI. The CDR3 protein is CASSRLAGGSETQYF. DNA of the CDR3: TGTGCCAGCAGCCGACTAGCGGGAGGGTCAGAGACCCAGTACTTC.

The chain recombines TRBV6-4 with TRBJ2-1, with 9 bases fitting TRBD2. V lost 3 bases to trimming and J lost 7 bases; unmatched junction nucleotides: 10. The length of the CDR3 is 16 residues. The germline CDR1 and CDR2 sequences are MRHNA and SNTAGT. CDR3 loop: CASSEQAGGSGNEQFF. Here the CDR3 DNA reads TGTGCCAGCAGTGAACAAGCGGGAGGTTCGGGTAATGAGCAGTTCTTC.

The chain couples TRBV30 to TRBJ2-7; 9 bases map to TRBD2. CDR1 and CDR2 from the germline V gene are GTSNPN and SVGIG (reference sequence). The trim removed 4 bases at V and 2 bases at J, leaving 3 bases unmatched. The CDR3 contains 13 residues. The DNA of the CDR3 is TGTGCCTGGACGACTAGCGGACCCTACGAGCAGTACTTC. It yields the protein CAWTTSGPYEQYF.

This clone is medium-sized (0.01 to 0.1%) within its sample. The rearrangement joins TRBV15 to TRBJ2-7; no firm D call. Looked up from germline, CDR1 is LNHNV and CDR2 is YYDKDF (reference sequence). The CDR3 has 14 residues. Trimming shortened V by 0 bases and J by 5 bases, and 11 bases separated the two germline ends. The CDR3 protein is CATSRELGGHEQYF. CDR3 bases: TGTGCCACCAGCAGAGAATTAGGCGGTCACGAGCAGTACTTC.